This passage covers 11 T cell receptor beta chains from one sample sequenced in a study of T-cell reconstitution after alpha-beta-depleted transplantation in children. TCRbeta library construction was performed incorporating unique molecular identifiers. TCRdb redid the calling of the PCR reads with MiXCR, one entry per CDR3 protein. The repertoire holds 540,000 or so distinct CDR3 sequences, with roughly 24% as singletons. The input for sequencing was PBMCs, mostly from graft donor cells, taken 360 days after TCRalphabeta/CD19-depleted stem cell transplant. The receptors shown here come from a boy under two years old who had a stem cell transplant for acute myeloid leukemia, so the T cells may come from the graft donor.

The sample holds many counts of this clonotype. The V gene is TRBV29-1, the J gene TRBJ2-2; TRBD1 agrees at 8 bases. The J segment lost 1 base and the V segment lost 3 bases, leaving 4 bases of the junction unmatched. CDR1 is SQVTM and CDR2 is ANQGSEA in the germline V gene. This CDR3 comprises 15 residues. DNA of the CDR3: TGCAGCGTTGAGGGGGGACAGGAGAACACCGGGGAGCTGTTTTTT. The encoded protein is CSVEGGQENTGELFF.

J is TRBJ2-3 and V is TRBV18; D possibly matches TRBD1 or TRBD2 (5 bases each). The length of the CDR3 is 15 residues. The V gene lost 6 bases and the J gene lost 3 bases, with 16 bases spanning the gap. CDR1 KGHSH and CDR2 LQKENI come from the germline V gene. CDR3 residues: CASSPLGEPTDTQYF. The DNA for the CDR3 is TGTGCCAGCTCGCCCTTGGGGGAACCTACAGATACGCAGTATTTT.

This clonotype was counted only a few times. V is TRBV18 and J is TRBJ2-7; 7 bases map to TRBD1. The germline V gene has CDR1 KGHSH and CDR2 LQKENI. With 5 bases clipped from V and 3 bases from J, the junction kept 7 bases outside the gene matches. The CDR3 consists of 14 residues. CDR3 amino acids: CASSSKGARYEQYV. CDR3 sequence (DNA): TGTGCCAGCTCATCAAAGGGGGCCCGCTACGAGCAGTACGTC.

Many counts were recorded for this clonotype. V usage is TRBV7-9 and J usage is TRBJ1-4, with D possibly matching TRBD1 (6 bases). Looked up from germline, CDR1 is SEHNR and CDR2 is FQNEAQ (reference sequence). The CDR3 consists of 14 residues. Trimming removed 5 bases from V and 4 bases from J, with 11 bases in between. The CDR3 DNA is TGTGCCAGCAGCCCAGACAGGCTTAATGAAAAACTGTTTTTT. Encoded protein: CASSPDRLNEKLFF.

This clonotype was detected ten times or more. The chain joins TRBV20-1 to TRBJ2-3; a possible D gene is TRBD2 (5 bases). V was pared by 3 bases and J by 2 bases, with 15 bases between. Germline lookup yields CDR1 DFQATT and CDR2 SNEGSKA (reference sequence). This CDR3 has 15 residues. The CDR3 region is CSARPLGLLTDTQYF. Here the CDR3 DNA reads TGCAGTGCTAGGCCACTTGGACTCCTCACAGATACGCAGTATTTT.

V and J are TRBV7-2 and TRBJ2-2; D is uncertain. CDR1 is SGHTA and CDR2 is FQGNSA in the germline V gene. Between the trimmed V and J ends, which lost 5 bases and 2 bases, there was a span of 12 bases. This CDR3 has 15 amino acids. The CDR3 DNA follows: TGTGCCAGCAGCGCAAGACTGGCCAACACCGGGGAGCTGTTTTTT. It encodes CASSARLANTGELFF.

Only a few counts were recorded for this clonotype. The CDR3 spells CATSDLRQGNTGELFF. DNA for the CDR3: TGTGCCACCAGTGATTTACGCCAGGGGAACACCGGGGAGCTGTTTTTT. The chain has TRBV24-1 and TRBJ2-2; tentatively, D is TRBD1 (5 bases). The CDR3 is made up of 16 amino acids. Trimming stripped 1 base from V and 1 base from J, with 9 bases between. CDR1 is KGHDR and CDR2 is SFDVKD in the germline V gene.

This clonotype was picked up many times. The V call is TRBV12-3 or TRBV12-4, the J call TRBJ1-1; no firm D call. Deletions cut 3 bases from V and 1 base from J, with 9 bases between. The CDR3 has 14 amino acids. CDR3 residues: CASSFNGENTEAFF. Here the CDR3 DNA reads TGTGCCAGCAGTTTCAACGGGGAGAACACTGAAGCTTTCTTT.

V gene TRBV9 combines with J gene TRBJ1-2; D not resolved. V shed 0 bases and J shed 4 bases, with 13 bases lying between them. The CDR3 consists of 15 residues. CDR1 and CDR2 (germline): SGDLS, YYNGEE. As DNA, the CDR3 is TGTGCCAGCAGCGTAGTTCCGGAGGCGTTCTATGGCTACACCTTC. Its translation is CASSVVPEAFYGYTF.

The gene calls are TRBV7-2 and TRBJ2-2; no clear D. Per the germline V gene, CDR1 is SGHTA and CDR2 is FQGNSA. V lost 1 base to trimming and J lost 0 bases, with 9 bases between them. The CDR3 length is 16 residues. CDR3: CASSLVGESNTGELFF. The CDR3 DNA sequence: TGTGCCAGCAGCTTAGTCGGAGAATCGAACACCGGGGAGCTGTTTTTT.

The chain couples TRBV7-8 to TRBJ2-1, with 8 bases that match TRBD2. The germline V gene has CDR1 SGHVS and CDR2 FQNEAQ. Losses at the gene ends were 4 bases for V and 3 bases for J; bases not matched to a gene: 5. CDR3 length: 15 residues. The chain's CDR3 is CASSSPGLDYNEQFF. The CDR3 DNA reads TGTGCCAGCAGCTCCCCGGGACTAGACTACAATGAGCAGTTCTTC. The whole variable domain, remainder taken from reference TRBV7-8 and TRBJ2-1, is GAGVSQSPRYKVAKRGQDVALRCDPISGHVSLFWYQQALGQGPEFLTYFQNEAQLDKSGLPSDRFFAERPEGSVSTLKIQRTQQEDSAVYLCASSSPGLDYNEQFFGPGTRLTVL.